Below are 13 T cell receptor beta chains sequenced from a single sample in a study of naive and memory T cell subsets. Study-wide findings and caveats: Possibly reflecting memory cells re-expressing CD45RA, a few larger clonotypes occurred in naive repertoires, especially CD8.

These TCRs' antigens remain unknown. The beta constant-region primer was an equimolar mix of two oligonucleotides covering TRBC1 and TRBC2. The ligated cDNA underwent four PCR rounds using SP2 and nested alpha and beta constant-region primers. TCRdb analysed the UMI-ligation and nested PCR reads with MiXCR anew, one entry per CDR3 protein. The sample consists of under 150,000 distinct CDR3 sequences, more than 15% of them appearing once. Sample: naive CD8+ T cells from blood. These receptors all stem from a human donor in good health.

The rearrangement links TRBV18 to TRBJ2-7, with TRBD1 matching 7 bases. Unmatched junction bases numbered 7, after V lost 4 bases and J lost 4 bases. The CDR3 loop spans 14 amino acids. Per germline, CDR1 KGHSH and CDR2 LQKENI. CDR3 sequence: CASSRTGQKYEQYF. Written as DNA, the CDR3 is TGTGCCAGCTCACGAACGGGACAGAAATACGAGCAGTACTTC.

This clonotype has a handful of counts. The chain combines TRBV21-1 with TRBJ2-1; TRBD2 is the table's D call and was not checked against the DNA. TRBV21-1 is flagged as a pseudogene. There are 16 residues in the CDR3. CDR3 in amino acids: CASSRIAGAKDNEQFF. CDR3 DNA: TGTGCCAGCAGCAGGATAGCGGGAGCTAAGGACAATGAGCAGTTCTTC.

This clonotype has only a few counts. This rearrangement joins TRBV2 to TRBJ2-7, with D possibly being TRBD2 (6 bases). The CDR3 runs to 15 residues. V was pared by 11 bases and J by 0 bases, with 20 bases between. CDR1 is SNHLY and CDR2 is FYNNEI in the germline V gene. This CDR3 reads CAGTGGDRDSYEQYF. Here the CDR3 DNA reads TGTGCCGGTACCGGCGGGGACCGAGACTCCTACGAGCAGTACTTC.

About this clonotype itself: This may arise from a read error, as a much more abundant clone is one base away. This CDR3 reads CACSLEGGLLHEQYF. The DNA of the CDR3 is TGCGCCTGCAGCTTGGAGGGGGGTTTGTTACACGAGCAGTACTTC. The rearrangement uses TRBV5-1 and TRBJ2-7; D might be TRBD1 or TRBD2, each matching 6 bases. The CDR3 totals 15 residues. Germline CDR1 and CDR2: SGHRS and YFSETQ.

This clonotype was counted many times. The chain uses TRBV7-6 and TRBJ2-7, with unresolved D. The V gene's germline CDR1 is SGHVS and CDR2 FNYEAQ. Trimming removed 10 bases at V and 3 bases at J, with 16 bases between. The CDR3 runs 13 residues. CDR3 bases: TGTGCCACCGCGGTAGGGCCCGTCTACGAGCAGTACTTC. This gives the protein CATAVGPVYEQYF.

V usage is TRBV28 and J usage is TRBJ2-1; D call uncertain. The germline gives CDR1 MDHEN, CDR2 SYDVKM. Deletions cut 3 bases from V and 8 bases from J, with 14 bases between. The CDR3 has 14 amino acids. The CDR3 spells CASSFRAFRDEQFF. CDR3 in DNA: TGTGCCAGCAGTTTCCGGGCCTTTCGGGATGAGCAGTTCTTC.

In its sample, this clonotype was seen a few times. The J gene is TRBJ1-5, the V gene TRBV27, with D possibly being TRBD1 (5 bases). Trimming took 6 bases from V and 1 from J, leaving 13 bases between them. The germline CDR1 and CDR2 sequences are MNHEY and SMNVEV (reference sequence). The CDR3 length is 15 residues. The CDR3 reads CASSPSGGSNQPQHF. The CDR3 coding sequence is TGTGCCAGCAGCCCATCCGGGGGGAGCAATCAGCCCCAGCATTTT.

Only a few counts were recorded for this clonotype. This chain uses TRBV28 with TRBJ1-4; TRBD1 aligns across 7 bases. The CDR3 is 14 amino acids. Trimming cost V 6 bases and J 7 bases; bases outside gene matches: 8. In germline, CDR1 is MDHEN, CDR2 SYDVKM. This CDR3 is CASRETGLGEKLFF. The CDR3 region has the DNA TGTGCCAGCAGAGAGACAGGGCTGGGTGAAAAACTGTTTTTT.

The chain has TRBV2 and TRBJ2-1; the match to TRBD1 covers 8 bases. J lost 6 bases, V lost 1 base, and 5 bases had no gene match. This CDR3 comprises 15 residues. The germline V gene has CDR1 SNHLY and CDR2 FYNNEI. The CDR3 nucleotides are TGTGCCAGCAGTGAAGGCCAGGGGGCGGGCAATGAGCAGTTCTTC. Its protein product is CASSEGQGAGNEQFF.

The V call is TRBV12-3 or TRBV12-4, the J call TRBJ2-1; maybe TRBD1 (7 bases). The length of the CDR3 is 11 residues. Trimming removed 10 bases from V and 9 bases from J, with 13 bases in between. The CDR3 DNA reads as TGTGCCATCCAGGGGGGTGGTGAGCAGTTCTTC. Translating gives CAIQGGGEQFF.

This clonotype was seen more than once but under ten times. V gene TRBV7-9 combines with J gene TRBJ1-1; maybe TRBD1 (6 bases). Germline CDR1 SEHNR, CDR2 FQNEAQ (reference sequence). Trimming removed 5 bases from V and 4 bases from J, with 8 bases in between. The CDR3 runs 12 residues. Written as DNA, the CDR3 is TGTGCCAGCAGCGGACAGTTCACTGAAGCTTTCTTT. Its protein is CASSGQFTEAFF.

The chain employs TRBV20-1 and TRBJ2-7; D may be TRBD1 or TRBD2 (5 bases each). V shed 3 bases and J shed 3 bases, with 24 bases lying between them. Germline V gene data show CDR1 as DFQATT and CDR2 as SNEGSKA (reference sequence). The CDR3 consists of 17 residues. The CDR3 DNA is TGCAGTGCTAGGGGGACGAGGGAATCCCCTCCTTGCTACGAGCAGTACTTC. This translates into CSARGTRESPPCYEQYF.

This clonotype was seen a handful of times. The rearrangement uses TRBV28 and TRBJ2-1, with D tentatively TRBD1 (7 bases). Trimming pared 4 bases from V and 7 bases from J, leaving 14 bases between. Germline V lookup: CDR1 MDHEN, CDR2 SYDVKM. This CDR3 is built from 14 residues. The CDR3 spells CASSSVTGRNEQFF. The DNA of the CDR3 is TGTGCCAGCAGTTCGGTGACAGGGAGGAATGAGCAGTTCTTC.